These T cell receptor beta chains were read from a single sample in a study of molecular identifiers for immune sequencing clone quantification. TCRdb re-derived calls from the PCR reads in MiXCR, one entry per CDR3 protein. This table has about 500,000 distinct CDR3 sequences, under 30% appearing once. The sequenced material came from naive CD8+ T cells from blood, with Jurkat cell RNA spiked in. The receptors shown here come from a human donor in good health. Some libraries in this study had Jurkat cell RNA spiked in. CDR3s include the opening cysteine and the closing phenylalanine or tryptophan. The order of the fields is CDR3 DNA, CDR3 protein, clone size, J gene, V gene, D gene. The D gene is left open where the match is weak. The size of a clone is reported for some rows only, either as once, few or many, or as a class for expanded clones.

DNA: TGTGCCAGTAGTCTCACCTTGACAGGGCTCACGCAGCCCCAGCATTTT
CDR3: CASSLTLTGLTQPQHF
size: -
J: TRBJ1-5
V: TRBV19
D: TRBD1

DNA: TGTGCCAGTAGTATTCGTGAGGGGGACCAGCCCCAGCATTTT
CDR3: CASSIREGDQPQHF
size: many
J: TRBJ1-5
V: TRBV19
D: -

DNA: TGTGCCAGCAGCATGGCAGGGGGCTTCAATCAGCCCCAGCATTTT
CDR3: CASSMAGGFNQPQHF
size: many
J: TRBJ1-5
V: TRBV5-6
D: TRBD1

DNA: TGTGCCAGCAGCTTGGAGGACAGCATGAACACTGAAGCTTTCTTT
CDR3: CASSLEDSMNTEAFF
size: -
J: TRBJ1-1
V: TRBV9
D: -

DNA: TGTGCCGGCAGCTTACCAGGGGCTGGGGCCAACGTCCTGACTTTC
CDR3: CAGSLPGAGANVLTF
size: -
J: TRBJ2-6
V: TRBV13
D: -

DNA: TGCAGCGTCCTTAAGTACCCGGGACAGACACAGAACACTGAAGCTTTCTTT
CDR3: CSVLKYPGQTQNTEAFF
size: -
J: TRBJ1-1
V: TRBV29-1
D: TRBD1

DNA: TGTGCCAGCAGTTACTCCGACAGCGAGTATAGCTATGGCTACACCTTC
CDR3: CASSYSDSEYSYGYTF
size: -
J: TRBJ1-2
V: TRBV6-5
D: -

DNA: TGTGCCAGCAGCTACCGGGGGCAGCTGTCCTACGAGCAGTACTTC
CDR3: CASSYRGQLSYEQYF
size: -
J: TRBJ2-7
V: TRBV28
D: -

DNA: TGTGCCACCAGCGGACAGTGGGGGGTCACAGATACGCAGTATTTT
CDR3: CATSGQWGVTDTQYF
size: few
J: TRBJ2-3
V: TRBV15
D: -

DNA: TGCAGTGCAAGGCCAGCGGGGGGTTACACAGATACGCAGTATTTT
CDR3: CSARPAGGYTDTQYF
size: -
J: TRBJ2-3
V: TRBV20-1
D: TRBD2

DNA: TGTGCCAGCAGGTCGCTAGCGGAAAACACCGGGGAGCTGTTTTTT
CDR3: CASRSLAENTGELFF
size: once
J: TRBJ2-2
V: TRBV11-2
D: TRBD2

DNA: TGTGCCAGCATCGATACGGGGGCCTACGAGCAGTACTTC
CDR3: CASIDTGAYEQYF
size: few
J: TRBJ2-7
V: TRBV28
D: -

DNA: TGTGCCAGCAGCACGGGGCCCTACACCGGGGAGCTGTTTTTT
CDR3: CASSTGPYTGELFF
size: few
J: TRBJ2-2
V: TRBV7-8
D: -

DNA: TGTGCCAGCAGCTTAGCGGGGACAGGGGGTCAGCCCCAGCATTTT
CDR3: CASSLAGTGGQPQHF
size: many
J: TRBJ1-5
V: TRBV7-2
D: TRBD1

DNA: TGCAGTGCTAGACCCTATAGGGGGGACAGGGAGGTCAGAAGTGAAAAACTGTTTTTT
CDR3: CSARPYRGDREVRSEKLFF
size: -
J: TRBJ1-4
V: TRBV20-1
D: TRBD1

DNA: TGCAGCGTTGTATTGGCGGGAGGTGGTTACGAGCAGTACTTC
CDR3: CSVVLAGGGYEQYF
size: few
J: TRBJ2-7
V: TRBV29-1
D: TRBD2

DNA: TGTGCCAGCAGTTCCGTGGACAGTAACTACGAGCAGTACTTC
CDR3: CASSSVDSNYEQYF
size: -
J: TRBJ2-7
V: TRBV28
D: -

DNA: TGTGCCCGCAGCCAGAAAGGACCGGGTGCCTATGGCTACACCTTC
CDR3: CARSQKGPGAYGYTF
size: -
J: TRBJ1-2
V: TRBV7-6
D: -

DNA: TGCAGTGCTAGGGGGGGGTGGACAGGCCTTTCGTCTTACGAGCAGTACTTC
CDR3: CSARGGWTGLSSYEQYF
size: once
J: TRBJ2-7
V: TRBV20-1
D: -

DNA: TGTGCCAGCAGCACCTACCCGGGACAGGGAACCACTGAAGCTTTCTTT
CDR3: CASSTYPGQGTTEAFF
size: few
J: TRBJ1-1
V: TRBV13
D: TRBD1

DNA: TGTGCCAGCAGTTTTTTAGGGGAGGGCAATCAGCCCCAGCATTTT
CDR3: CASSFLGEGNQPQHF
size: -
J: TRBJ1-5
V: TRBV28
D: -

DNA: TGCGCCAGCAGCGAAGGGGTTCGACAGGGACTATACGAGCAGTACTTC
CDR3: CASSEGVRQGLYEQYF
size: -
J: TRBJ2-7
V: TRBV4-1
D: -

DNA: TGCGCCAGCAGCTTGACAGTCTCCCAAGAGACCCAGTACTTC
CDR3: CASSLTVSQETQYF
size: many
J: TRBJ2-5
V: TRBV11-1
D: -

DNA: TGTGCCAGCAGGAGTGATTCAGGGAGGTATGGCTACACCTTC
CDR3: CASRSDSGRYGYTF
size: -
J: TRBJ1-2
V: TRBV5-6
D: -

DNA: TGTGCCAGCAGTTTGCGGGGCGTTTACGAGCAGTACTTC
CDR3: CASSLRGVYEQYF
size: few
J: TRBJ2-7
V: TRBV6-2/TRBV6-3
D: -

DNA: TGTGCCAGCACCGTCGGGAGTCCGTTAGGCGAGTATGGCTACACCTTC
CDR3: CASTVGSPLGEYGYTF
size: -
J: TRBJ1-2
V: TRBV12-3/TRBV12-4
D: -

DNA: TGTGCCACCAGCAGAGGGACCGACGAGGACGAGCAGTACTTC
CDR3: CATSRGTDEDEQYF
size: -
J: TRBJ2-7
V: TRBV15
D: -

DNA: TGTGCCAGCAGCTTAGGGGAAAGTCCTGGAAACACCATATATTTT
CDR3: CASSLGESPGNTIYF
size: few
J: TRBJ1-3
V: TRBV5-6
D: -

DNA: TGTGCCAGCAGCCCCTTCGAGGGCTATAATTCACCCCTCCACTTT
CDR3: CASSPFEGYNSPLHF
size: -
J: TRBJ1-6
V: TRBV9
D: -

DNA: TGTGCCAGCAGCGATCAGACTGGGGTACTTAACACCGGGGAGCTGTTTTTT
CDR3: CASSDQTGVLNTGELFF
size: few
J: TRBJ2-2
V: TRBV9
D: -

DNA: TGTGCCAGCAGCTTAGCAGACTCGAACACTGAAGCTTTCTTT
CDR3: CASSLADSNTEAFF
size: many
J: TRBJ1-1
V: TRBV7-6
D: -

DNA: TGTGCCAGCAGTTCCGCATCCTCACCCGGTGGTCGGGAGACCCAGTACTTC
CDR3: CASSSASSPGGRETQYF
size: few
J: TRBJ2-5
V: TRBV12-3/TRBV12-4
D: -

DNA: TGCAGTGCTGAGACTAGCGGGGTATACAATGAGCAGTTCTTC
CDR3: CSAETSGVYNEQFF
size: -
J: TRBJ2-1
V: TRBV20-1
D: TRBD2

DNA: TGCAGTGCTACCCGAGGGGGGACTAGCGGGAACTACGAGCAGTACTTC
CDR3: CSATRGGTSGNYEQYF
size: -
J: TRBJ2-7
V: TRBV20-1
D: TRBD2

DNA: TGTGCCAGCAGCTTAGGGACTAGCGGGCCCCTTGAGCAGTTCTTC
CDR3: CASSLGTSGPLEQFF
size: few
J: TRBJ2-1
V: TRBV7-9
D: TRBD2

DNA: TGCAGTGCTCAATTCGTCAATGAGCAGTTCTTC
CDR3: CSAQFVNEQFF
size: -
J: TRBJ2-1
V: TRBV20-1
D: -

DNA: TGTGCCACCGGGACAGAATATAGCAATCAGCCCCAGCATTTT
CDR3: CATGTEYSNQPQHF
size: many
J: TRBJ1-5
V: TRBV15
D: TRBD1

DNA: TGTGCCACCAGTTTAGCCGGCACTGAAGCTTTCTTT
CDR3: CATSLAGTEAFF
size: -
J: TRBJ1-1
V: TRBV15
D: -

DNA: TGTGCCAGCAGTTCAGAGGGGTATAGTACGAACACCGGGGAGCTGTTTTTT
CDR3: CASSSEGYSTNTGELFF
size: once
J: TRBJ2-2
V: TRBV28
D: -

DNA: TGCGCCGGCAGCCAAGCTCGAGGGTTTGTAGGGGAAGCTTTCTTT
CDR3: CAGSQARGFVGEAFF
size: once
J: TRBJ1-1
V: TRBV4-3
D: -

DNA: TGTGCCAGCAGCGTAGGTTCTAGAACTGAAGCTTCCTTT
CDR3: CASSVGSRTEASF
size: -
J: TRBJ1-1
V: TRBV9
D: -

DNA: TGTGCCAGCAGTGAAGCGTACCTAGGGAGGACTGAAGCTTTCTTT
CDR3: CASSEAYLGRTEAFF
size: many
J: TRBJ1-1
V: TRBV6-1
D: -

DNA: TGTGCCAGCAGTCCCGGACAGTGGACTGAAGCTTTCTTT
CDR3: CASSPGQWTEAFF
size: many
J: TRBJ1-1
V: TRBV6-6
D: -

DNA: TGCGCCAGCAGAGAGTCGACAGCCGATACGCAGTATTTT
CDR3: CASRESTADTQYF
size: -
J: TRBJ2-3
V: TRBV10-2
D: -

DNA: TGTGCCAGCAGACCACAGGGGGCCGGTTCACCCCTCCACTTT
CDR3: CASRPQGAGSPLHF
size: many
J: TRBJ1-6
V: TRBV6-5
D: TRBD1

DNA: TGTGCCAGCAGCGTCGCCGGGACAGGCAACGAATCTGGCTACACCTTC
CDR3: CASSVAGTGNESGYTF
size: many
J: TRBJ1-2
V: TRBV9
D: TRBD1

DNA: TGTGCCAGCAGTTTAGCGGGATTGGGCGAGCAGTACTTC
CDR3: CASSLAGLGEQYF
size: few
J: TRBJ2-7
V: TRBV27
D: -